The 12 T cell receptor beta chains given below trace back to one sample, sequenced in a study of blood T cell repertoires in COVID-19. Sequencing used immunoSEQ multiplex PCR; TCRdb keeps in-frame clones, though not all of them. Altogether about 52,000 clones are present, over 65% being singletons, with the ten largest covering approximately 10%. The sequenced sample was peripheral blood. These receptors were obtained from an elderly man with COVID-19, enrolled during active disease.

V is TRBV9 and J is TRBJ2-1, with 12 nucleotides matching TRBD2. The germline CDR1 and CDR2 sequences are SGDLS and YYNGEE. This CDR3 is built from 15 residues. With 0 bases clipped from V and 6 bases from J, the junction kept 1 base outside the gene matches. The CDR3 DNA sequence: TGTGCCAGCAGCGTAGTGACTAGCGGGAGCAATGAGCAGTTCTTC. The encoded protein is CASSVVTSGSNEQFF.

This CDR3 reads CASSQDKQGFEQYF. CDR3 sequence (DNA): TGCGCCAGCAGCCAAGATAAGCAGGGGTTCGAGCAGTACTTC. This chain links TRBV4-3 with TRBJ2-7; possible D gene TRBD1, 6 bases. The V gene lost 0 bases and the J gene lost 6 bases, with 12 bases spanning the gap. The CDR3 has 14 amino acids. CDR1 LGHNA and CDR2 YSLEER come from the germline V gene.

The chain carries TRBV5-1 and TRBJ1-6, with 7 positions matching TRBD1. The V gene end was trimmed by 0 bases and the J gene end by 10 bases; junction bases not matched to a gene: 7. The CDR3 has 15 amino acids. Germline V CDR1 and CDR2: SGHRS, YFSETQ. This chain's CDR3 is CASSLVGTVLSPLHF. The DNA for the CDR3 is TGCGCCAGCAGCTTGGTCGGGACAGTCCTCTCACCCCTCCACTTT.

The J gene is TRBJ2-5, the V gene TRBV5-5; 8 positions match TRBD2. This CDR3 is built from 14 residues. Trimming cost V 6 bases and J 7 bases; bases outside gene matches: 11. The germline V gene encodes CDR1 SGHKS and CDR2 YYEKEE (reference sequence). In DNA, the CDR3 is TGTGCCAGCACCAGCTCTTCGGGAGGGGTGACCCAGTACTTC. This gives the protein CASTSSSGGVTQYF.

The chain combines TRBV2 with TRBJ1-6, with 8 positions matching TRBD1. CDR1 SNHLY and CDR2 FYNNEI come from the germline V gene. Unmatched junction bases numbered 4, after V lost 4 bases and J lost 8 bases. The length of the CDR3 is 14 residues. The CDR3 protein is CASSGTGGDSPLHF. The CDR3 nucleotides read TGTGCCAGCAGTGGAACAGGGGGAGATTCACCCCTCCACTTT. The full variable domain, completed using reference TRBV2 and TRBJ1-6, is EPEVTQTPSHQVTQMGQEVILRCVPISNHLYFYWYRQILGQKVEFLVSFYNNEISEKSEIFDDQFSVERPDGSNFTLKIRSTKLEDSAMYFCASSGTGGDSPLHFGNGTRLTVT.

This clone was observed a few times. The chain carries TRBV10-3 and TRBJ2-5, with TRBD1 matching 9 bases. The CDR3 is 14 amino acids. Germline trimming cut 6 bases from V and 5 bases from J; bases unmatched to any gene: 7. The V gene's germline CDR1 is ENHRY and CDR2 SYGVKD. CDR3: CAISPGQGDETQYF. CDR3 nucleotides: TGTGCCATCAGCCCGGGACAGGGAGACGAGACCCAGTACTTC.

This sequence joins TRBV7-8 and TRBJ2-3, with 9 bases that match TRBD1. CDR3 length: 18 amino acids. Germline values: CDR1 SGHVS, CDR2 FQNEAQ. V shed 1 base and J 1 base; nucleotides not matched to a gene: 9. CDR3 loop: CASSLEGSGQGGTDTQYF. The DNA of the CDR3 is TGTGCCAGCAGCTTAGAGGGTTCGGGACAGGGAGGCACAGATACGCAGTATTTT.

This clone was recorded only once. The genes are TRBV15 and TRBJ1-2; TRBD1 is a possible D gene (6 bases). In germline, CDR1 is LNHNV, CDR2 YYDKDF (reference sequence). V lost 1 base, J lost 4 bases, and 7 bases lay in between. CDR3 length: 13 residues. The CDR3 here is CATSRGTVYGYTF. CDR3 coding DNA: TGTGCCACCAGCAGAGGGACAGTCTATGGCTACACCTTC.

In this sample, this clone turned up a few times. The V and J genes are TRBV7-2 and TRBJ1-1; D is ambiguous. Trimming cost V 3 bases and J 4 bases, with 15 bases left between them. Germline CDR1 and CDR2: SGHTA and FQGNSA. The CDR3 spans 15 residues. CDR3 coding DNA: TGTGCCAGCAGCTTGGCGCTAGGGAGCGGCACTGAAGCTTTCTTT. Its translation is CASSLALGSGTEAFF. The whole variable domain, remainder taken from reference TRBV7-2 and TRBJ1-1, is GAGVSQSPSNKVTEKGKDVELRCDPISGHTALYWYRQSLGQGLEFLIYFQGNSAPDKSGLPSDRFSAERTGGSVSTLTIQRTQQEDSAVYLCASSLALGSGTEAFFGQGTRLTVV.

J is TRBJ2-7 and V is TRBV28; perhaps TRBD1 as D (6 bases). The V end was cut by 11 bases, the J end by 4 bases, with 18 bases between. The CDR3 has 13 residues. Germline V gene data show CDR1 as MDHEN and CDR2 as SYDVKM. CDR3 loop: CASTGTPAYEQYV. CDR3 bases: TGTGCCTCCACCGGGACACCCGCTTACGAGCAGTACGTC.

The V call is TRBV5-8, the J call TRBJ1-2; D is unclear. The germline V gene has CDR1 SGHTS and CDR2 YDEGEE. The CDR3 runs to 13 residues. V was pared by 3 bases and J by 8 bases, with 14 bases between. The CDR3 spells CASSSLSVGGYTF. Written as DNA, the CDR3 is TGTGCCAGCAGCTCCCTGTCGGTCGGGGGCTACACCTTC.

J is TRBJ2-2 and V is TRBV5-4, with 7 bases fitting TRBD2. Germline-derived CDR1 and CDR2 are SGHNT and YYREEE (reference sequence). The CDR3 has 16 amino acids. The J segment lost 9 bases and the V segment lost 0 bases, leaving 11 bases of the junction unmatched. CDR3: CASSLAAGTTGRELFF. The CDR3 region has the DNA TGTGCCAGCAGCTTGGCCGCCGGGACTACGGGTAGGGAGCTGTTTTTT.